The following is a TCR beta chain sequence with its context. What it binds is not known. The sample comes from a study of T cell responses to AZD1222 COVID-19 vaccine. Study-wide findings and caveats: It was only six AZD1222 recipients who were seropositive at baseline. The CD4 TCRs associated with vaccination extended across spike and predominated at 160-218 and 743-854.

The method was immunoSEQ multiplex PCR; TCRdb's version includes in-frame clones alone and lacks a portion of them. Among over 150,000 clones listed, 80% to 90% were seen once. Sequencing was performed on peripheral blood, taken on day 0 of AZD1222 vaccination. This clonotype originated in an adult in good health.

CDR3 sequence reads: CASSERRSPYEQYF. CDR3 coding DNA: TGTGCCAGCAGTGAAAGGCGGTCGCCCTACGAGCAGTACTTC. The chain couples TRBV6-1 to TRBJ2-7; no definite D call. V lost 2 bases and J lost 2, with 10 bases in between. CDR3 length: 14 amino acids. In germline, CDR1 is MNHNS, CDR2 SASEGT.